The T cell receptor beta chain under discussion was sequenced for a study of blood T cell repertoires in COVID-19. Study-level background: Collection of acute and convalescent COVID-19 samples took place in the United States, Italy and Spain. PBMCs, B-cell-depleted T cells, or T cells provided the cDNA or gDNA that made up the material.

The CDR3 runs 11 residues. Trimming removed 1 base at V and 7 bases at J, with 5 bases between. Germline-derived CDR1 and CDR2 are MGHDK and SYGVNS. This clone was observed once. Authors' processing steps: Cell counts per sample came from amplifying reference gene primers. Using immunoSEQ multiplex PCR, the repertoire was profiled, and TCRdb retains in-frame clones only, with some absent. The V and J calls and the clone size are those of that table, but D and trimming were determined from the DNA. The sample lists a few hundred thousand clones, about nine tenths seen once, with roughly 2.2% in the top ten.

The clonotype originates from a man aged 45-60 years with acute or convalescent COVID-19. The V and J genes are TRBV25-1 and TRBJ2-7; D is ambiguous. The material sequenced was peripheral blood. CDR3 residues: CASSESLEQYF. Written as DNA, the CDR3 is TGTGCCAGCAGTGAATCGTTGGAGCAGTACTTC.